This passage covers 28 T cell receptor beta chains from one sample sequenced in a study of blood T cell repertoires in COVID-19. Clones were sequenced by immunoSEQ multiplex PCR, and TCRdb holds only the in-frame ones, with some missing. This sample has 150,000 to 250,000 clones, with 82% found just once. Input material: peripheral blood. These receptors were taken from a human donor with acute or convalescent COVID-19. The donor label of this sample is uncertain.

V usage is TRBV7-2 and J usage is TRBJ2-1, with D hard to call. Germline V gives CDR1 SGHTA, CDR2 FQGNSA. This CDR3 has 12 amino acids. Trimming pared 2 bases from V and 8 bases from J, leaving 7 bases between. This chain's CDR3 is CASSLISYEQFF. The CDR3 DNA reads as TGTGCCAGCAGCTTAATTAGCTATGAGCAGTTCTTC.

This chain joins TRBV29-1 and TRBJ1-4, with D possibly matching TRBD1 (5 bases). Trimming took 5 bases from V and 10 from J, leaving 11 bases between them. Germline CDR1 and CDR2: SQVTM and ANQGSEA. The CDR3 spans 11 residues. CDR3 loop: CSVSNGGKLFF. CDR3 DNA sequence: TGCAGCGTTTCCAACGGGGGAAAACTGTTTTTT. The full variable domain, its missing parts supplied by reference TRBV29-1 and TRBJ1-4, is SAVISQKPSRDICQRGTSLTIQCQVDSQVTMMFWYRQQPGQSLTLIATANQGSEATYESGFVIDKFPISRPNLTFSTLTVSNMSPEDSSIYLCSVSNGGKLFFGSGTQLSVL.

The CDR3 bases are TGTGCCAGCAGCCAGGCGAGCGGGGCCTATGGCTACACCTTC. Translated, it gives CASSQASGAYGYTF. V usage is TRBV14 and J usage is TRBJ1-2, with D possibly being TRBD1 (5 bases). V lost 3 bases, J lost 4 bases, and 12 bases lay in between. CDR3 length equals 14 residues. Germline CDR1 is SGHDN and CDR2 is FVKESK.

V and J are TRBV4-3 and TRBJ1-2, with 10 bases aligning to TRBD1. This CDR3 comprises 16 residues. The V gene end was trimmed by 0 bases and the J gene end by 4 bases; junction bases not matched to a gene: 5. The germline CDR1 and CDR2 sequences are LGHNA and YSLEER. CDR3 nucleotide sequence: TGCGCCAGCAGCCAAGACCCACGACAGGGGGCCTATGGCTACACCTTC. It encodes CASSQDPRQGAYGYTF.

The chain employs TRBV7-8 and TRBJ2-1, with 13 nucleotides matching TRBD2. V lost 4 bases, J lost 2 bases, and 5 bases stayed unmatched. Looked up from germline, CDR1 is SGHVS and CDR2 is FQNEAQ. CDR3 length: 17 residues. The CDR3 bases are TGTGCCAGCAGCTCCGGACTAGCGGGAGTGGCCTACAATGAGCAGTTCTTC. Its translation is CASSSGLAGVAYNEQFF.

Here the CDR3 DNA reads TGTGCCACCAGTGCCGCGACTAGCGCCCATTCCAATGAGCAGTTCTTC. Translation: CATSAATSAHSNEQFF. This chain joins TRBV24-1 and TRBJ2-1; 8 bases line up with TRBD2. The CDR3 sequence is 16 residues long. The V gene end was trimmed by 5 bases and the J gene end by 6 bases; junction bases not matched to a gene: 11. Germline V gene lookup returns CDR1 KGHDR and CDR2 SFDVKD.

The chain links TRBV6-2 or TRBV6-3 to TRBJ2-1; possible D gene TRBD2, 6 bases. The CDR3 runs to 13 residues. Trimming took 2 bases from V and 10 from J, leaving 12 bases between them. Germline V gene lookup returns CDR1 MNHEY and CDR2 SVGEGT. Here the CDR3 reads CASSYLLAQEQFF. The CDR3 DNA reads TGTGCCAGCAGTTACCTACTAGCACAGGAGCAGTTCTTC.

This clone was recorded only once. Written as DNA, the CDR3 is TGCGCCAGCAGCCCCGGGACAGGAGGCTACGAGCAGTACTTC. Translating it yields CASSPGTGGYEQYF. The chain employs TRBV5-1 and TRBJ2-7, with 8 bases aligning to TRBD1. This CDR3 comprises 14 residues. J was trimmed by 3 bases and V by 4 bases; bases with no gene match: 6. In germline, CDR1 is SGHRS, CDR2 YFSETQ.

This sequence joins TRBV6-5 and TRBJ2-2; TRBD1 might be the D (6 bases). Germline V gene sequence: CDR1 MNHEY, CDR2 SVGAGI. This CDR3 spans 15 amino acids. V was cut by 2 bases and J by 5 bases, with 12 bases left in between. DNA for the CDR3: TGTGCCAGCAGTTACGTTCGCCAGGGGACCGGGGAGCTGTTTTTT. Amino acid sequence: CASSYVRQGTGELFF.

The CDR3 DNA follows: TGTGCCAGCAGCCCGGGACAGGGTAAAACTAATGAAAAACTGTTTTTT. It translates to CASSPGQGKTNEKLFF. The chain recombines TRBV5-6 with TRBJ1-4, with 9 positions matching TRBD1. V was clipped by 4 bases and J by 1 base; unmatched bases: 5. The germline gives CDR1 SGHDT, CDR2 YYEEEE. CDR3 size: 16 residues.

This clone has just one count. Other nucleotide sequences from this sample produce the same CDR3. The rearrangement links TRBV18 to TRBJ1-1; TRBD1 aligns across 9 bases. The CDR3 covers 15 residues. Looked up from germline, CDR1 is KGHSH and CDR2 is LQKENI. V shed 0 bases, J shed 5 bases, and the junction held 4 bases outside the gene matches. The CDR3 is CASSPPGQGFTEAFF. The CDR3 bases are TGTGCCAGCTCACCACCGGGACAGGGATTTACTGAAGCTTTCTTT.

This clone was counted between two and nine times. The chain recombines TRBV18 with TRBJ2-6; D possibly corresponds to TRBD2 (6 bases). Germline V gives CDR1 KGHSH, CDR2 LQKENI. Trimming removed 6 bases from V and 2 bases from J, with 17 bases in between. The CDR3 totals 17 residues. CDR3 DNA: TGTGCCAGCTCGCCGAACGCAGGGACTCCTGGGGCCAACGTCCTGACTTTC. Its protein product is CASSPNAGTPGANVLTF.

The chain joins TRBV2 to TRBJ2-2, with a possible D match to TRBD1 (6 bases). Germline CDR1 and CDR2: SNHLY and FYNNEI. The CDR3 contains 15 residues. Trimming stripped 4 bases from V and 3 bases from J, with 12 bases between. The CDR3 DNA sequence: TGTGCCAGCAGTGGAGGACAGCGATACACCGGGGAGCTGTTTTTT. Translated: CASSGGQRYTGELFF.

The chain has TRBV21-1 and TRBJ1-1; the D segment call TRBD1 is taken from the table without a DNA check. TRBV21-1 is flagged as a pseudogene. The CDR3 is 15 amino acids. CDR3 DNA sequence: TGTGCCAGCAGCAAAGACAAGGGGATAAGAACTGAAGCTTTCTTT. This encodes CASSKDKGIRTEAFF.

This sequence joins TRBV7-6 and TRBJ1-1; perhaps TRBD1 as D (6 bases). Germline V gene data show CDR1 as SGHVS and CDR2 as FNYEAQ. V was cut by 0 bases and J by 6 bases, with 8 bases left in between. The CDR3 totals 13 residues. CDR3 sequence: CASSLAQGAEAFF. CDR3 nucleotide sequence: TGTGCCAGCAGCTTAGCACAGGGTGCTGAAGCTTTCTTT.

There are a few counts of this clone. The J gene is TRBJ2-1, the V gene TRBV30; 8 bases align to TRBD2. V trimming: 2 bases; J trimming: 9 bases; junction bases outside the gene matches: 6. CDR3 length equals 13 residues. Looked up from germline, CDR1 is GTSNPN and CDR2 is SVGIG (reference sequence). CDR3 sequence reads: CAWSPLAGGEQFF. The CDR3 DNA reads TGTGCCTGGAGTCCCCTAGCGGGCGGTGAGCAGTTCTTC.

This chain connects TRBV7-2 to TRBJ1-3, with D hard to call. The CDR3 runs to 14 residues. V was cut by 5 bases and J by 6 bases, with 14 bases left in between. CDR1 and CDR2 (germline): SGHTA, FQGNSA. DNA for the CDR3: TGTGCCAGCAGCCCCCGGAGAGATCTAAACACCATATATTTT. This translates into CASSPRRDLNTIYF.

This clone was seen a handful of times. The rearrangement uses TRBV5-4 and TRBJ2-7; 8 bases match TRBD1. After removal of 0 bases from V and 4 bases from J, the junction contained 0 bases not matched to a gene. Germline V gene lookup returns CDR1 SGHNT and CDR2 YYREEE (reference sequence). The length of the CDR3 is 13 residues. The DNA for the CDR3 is TGTGCCAGCAGCTTGGGGACAGGGTACGAGCAGTACTTC. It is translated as CASSLGTGYEQYF.

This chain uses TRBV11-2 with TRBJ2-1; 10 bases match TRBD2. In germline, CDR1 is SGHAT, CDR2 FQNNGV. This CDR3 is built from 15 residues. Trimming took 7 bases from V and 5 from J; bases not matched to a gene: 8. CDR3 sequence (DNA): TGTGCCAGCACCATAAGCGGGGGGGCGAACAATGAGCAGTTCTTC. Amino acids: CASTISGGANNEQFF. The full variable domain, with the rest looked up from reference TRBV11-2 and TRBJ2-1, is EAGVAQSPRYKIIEKRQSVAFWCNPISGHATLYWYQQILGQGPKLLIQFQNNGVVDDSQLPKDRFSAERLKGVDSTLKIQPAKLEDSAVYLCASTISGGANNEQFFGPGTRLTVL.

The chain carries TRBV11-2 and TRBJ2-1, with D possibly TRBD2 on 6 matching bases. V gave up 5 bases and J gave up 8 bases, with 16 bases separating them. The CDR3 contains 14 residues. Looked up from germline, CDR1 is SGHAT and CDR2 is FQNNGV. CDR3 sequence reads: CASSPGLLGDEQFF. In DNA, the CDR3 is TGTGCCAGCAGCCCGGGACTCCTGGGCGATGAGCAGTTCTTC.

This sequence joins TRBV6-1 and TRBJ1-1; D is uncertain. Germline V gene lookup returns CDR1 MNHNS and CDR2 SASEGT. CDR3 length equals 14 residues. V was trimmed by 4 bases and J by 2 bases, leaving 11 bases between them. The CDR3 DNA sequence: TGTGCCAGCAGTGTCGAGGTTGGCAACACTGAAGCTTTCTTT. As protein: CASSVEVGNTEAFF.

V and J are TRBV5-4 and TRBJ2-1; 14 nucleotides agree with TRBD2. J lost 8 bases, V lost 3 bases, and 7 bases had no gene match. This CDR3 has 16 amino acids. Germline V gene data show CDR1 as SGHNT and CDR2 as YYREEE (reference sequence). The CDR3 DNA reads TGTGCCAGCAGCTACCCGACTAGCGGGAGGGCCTATGAGCAGTTCTTC. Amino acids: CASSYPTSGRAYEQFF.

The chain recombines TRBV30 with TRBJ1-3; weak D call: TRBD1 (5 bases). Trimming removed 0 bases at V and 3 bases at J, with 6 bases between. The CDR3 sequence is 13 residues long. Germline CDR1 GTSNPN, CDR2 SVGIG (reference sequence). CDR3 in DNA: TGTGCCTGGAGTGTAGGGGTTGGAAACACCATATATTTT. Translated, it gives CAWSVGVGNTIYF. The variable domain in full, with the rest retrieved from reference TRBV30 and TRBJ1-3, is SQTIHQWPATLVQPVGSPLSLECTVEGTSNPNLYWYRQAAGRGLQLLFYSVGIGQISSEVPQNLSASRPQDRQFILSSKKLLLSDSGFYLCAWSVGVGNTIYFGEGSWLTVV.

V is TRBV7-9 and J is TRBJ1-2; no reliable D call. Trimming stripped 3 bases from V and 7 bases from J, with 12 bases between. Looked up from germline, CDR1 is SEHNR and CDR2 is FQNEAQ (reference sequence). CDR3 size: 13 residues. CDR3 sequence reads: CASSFEAGSGYTF. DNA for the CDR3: TGTGCCAGCAGCTTTGAAGCCGGGTCTGGCTACACCTTC.

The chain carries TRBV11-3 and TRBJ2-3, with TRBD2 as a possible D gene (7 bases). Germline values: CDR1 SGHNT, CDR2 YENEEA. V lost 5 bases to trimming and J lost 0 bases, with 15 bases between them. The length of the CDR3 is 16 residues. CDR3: CASSPQGRGSTDTQYF. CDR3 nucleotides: TGTGCCAGCAGCCCCCAGGGGAGGGGGAGCACAGATACGCAGTATTTT.

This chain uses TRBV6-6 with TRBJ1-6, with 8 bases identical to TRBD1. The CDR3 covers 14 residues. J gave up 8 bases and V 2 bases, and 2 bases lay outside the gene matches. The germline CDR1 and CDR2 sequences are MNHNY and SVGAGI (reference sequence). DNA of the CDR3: TGTGCCAGCAGTTACACAGGGGGGCATTCACCCCTCCACTTT. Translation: CASSYTGGHSPLHF.

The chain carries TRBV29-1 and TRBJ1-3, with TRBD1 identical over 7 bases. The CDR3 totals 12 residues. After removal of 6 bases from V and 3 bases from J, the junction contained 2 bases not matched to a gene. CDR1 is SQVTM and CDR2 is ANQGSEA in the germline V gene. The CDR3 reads CSVGTVGNTIYF. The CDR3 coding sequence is TGCAGCGTCGGGACAGTTGGAAACACCATATATTTT.

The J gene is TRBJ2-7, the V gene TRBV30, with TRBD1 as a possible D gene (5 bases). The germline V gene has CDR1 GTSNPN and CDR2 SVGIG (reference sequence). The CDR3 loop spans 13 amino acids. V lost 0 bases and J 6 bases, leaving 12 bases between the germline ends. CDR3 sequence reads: CAWSVPPGREQYF. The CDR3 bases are TGTGCCTGGAGTGTCCCCCCAGGGCGCGAGCAGTACTTC.